The present TCR beta chain was sequenced within a study of STAT5B mutations in CD4+ large granular lymphocyte leukemia. In the source study's methods: Productive clonotypes were detectable down to 2.59 x 10-5 frequency. TCRdb's copy holds only in-frame clones and misses some; the assay was immunoSEQ multiplex PCR. V and J calls and clone size are those listed in that table; D and trimming were worked out from the DNA. Found here are about 28,000 clones, under 85% of them singletons; the top ten hold 5.5% to 8%. In regard to this clone: The antigen is undetermined.

Trimming cost V 3 bases and J 7 bases; bases outside gene matches: 20. Germline CDR1 SGHNT, CDR2 YENEEA. This CDR3 is 19 amino acids long. Broader study findings: TRBV06-family usage was enriched in top patient clones (8/27) versus controls (2/35).

This sequence joins TRBV11-3 and TRBJ1-5; 8 bases map to TRBD1. The sequenced sample was CD4+ T cells from blood buffy coats. The receptor was derived from a human donor in good health. This CDR3 reads CASSFGIQTLDRVWQPQHF. CDR3 DNA sequence: TGTGCCAGCAGCTTCGGAATACAAACACTGGACAGGGTGTGGCAGCCCCAGCATTTT.